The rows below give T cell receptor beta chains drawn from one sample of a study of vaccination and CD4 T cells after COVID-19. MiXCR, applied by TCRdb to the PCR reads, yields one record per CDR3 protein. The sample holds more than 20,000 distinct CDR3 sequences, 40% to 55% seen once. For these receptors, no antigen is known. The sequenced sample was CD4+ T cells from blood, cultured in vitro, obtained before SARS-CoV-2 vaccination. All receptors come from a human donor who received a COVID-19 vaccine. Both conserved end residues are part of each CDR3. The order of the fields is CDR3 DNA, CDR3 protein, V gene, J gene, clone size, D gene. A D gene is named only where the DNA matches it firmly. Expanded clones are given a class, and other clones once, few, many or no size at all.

DNA: TGTGCCAGCAGTGTAAGGGGTTATGGCTACACCTTC
CDR3: CASSVRGYGYTF
V: TRBV2
J: TRBJ1-2
size: few
D: .

DNA: TGTGCCAGCAGTGAAAATCTTCTCTCTGGAAACACCATATATTTT
CDR3: CASSENLLSGNTIYF
V: TRBV6-1
J: TRBJ1-3
size: .
D: .

DNA: TGTGCCAGCAGTTACTCGGGTCGCGGGGGGGGTACCAATGAGCAGTTCTTC
CDR3: CASSYSGRGGGTNEQFF
V: TRBV6-5
J: TRBJ2-1
size: once
D: TRBD2

DNA: TGTGCCAGCAGCGAGGGGATCAACACTGAAGCTTTCTTT
CDR3: CASSEGINTEAFF
V: TRBV7-2
J: TRBJ1-1
size: few
D: .

DNA: TGTGCCAGCCGATTGCGGGAGGGCGCTGAAGCTTTCTTT
CDR3: CASRLREGAEAFF
V: TRBV27
J: TRBJ1-1
size: .
D: .

DNA: TGTGCCACCAGTGATCCGACTAGCGGATCCTACGAGCAGTACTTC
CDR3: CATSDPTSGSYEQYF
V: TRBV24-1
J: TRBJ2-7
size: .
D: TRBD2

DNA: TGTGCCGCCAGTGAACAGGGGGCTTCTGGGGCCAACGTCCTGACTTTC
CDR3: CAASEQGASGANVLTF
V: TRBV6-1
J: TRBJ2-6
size: .
D: TRBD1

DNA: TGTGCCTGGAGTACCGGGGCAGATACGCAGTATTTT
CDR3: CAWSTGADTQYF
V: TRBV30
J: TRBJ2-3
size: .
D: .

DNA: TGTGCCAGCAGCTTAGGTACAGCTAATGAAAAACTGTTTTTT
CDR3: CASSLGTANEKLFF
V: TRBV7-2
J: TRBJ1-4
size: .
D: .

DNA: TGTGCCAGCAGCTTAGGCGGGGGCCGTGGCAATCAGCCCCAGCATTTT
CDR3: CASSLGGGRGNQPQHF
V: TRBV7-8
J: TRBJ1-5
size: .
D: .

DNA: TGTGCCAGCAGTGACCGTGGGGGGGCCATTCGCGGCTACACCTTC
CDR3: CASSDRGGAIRGYTF
V: TRBV2
J: TRBJ1-2
size: .
D: .

DNA: TGTGCCAGCAGCGAAATACAGGGTTATGGCTACACCTTC
CDR3: CASSEIQGYGYTF
V: TRBV7-6
J: TRBJ1-2
size: once
D: .

DNA: TGCGCCAGCAGTGACCCCCGGCGGGGGGTGTTTGTTTCGTCCCAGTACTTC
CDR3: CASSDPRRGVFVSSQYF
V: TRBV10-2
J: TRBJ2-5
size: .
D: TRBD2

DNA: TGTGCCAGCAGCCCAGGCAGTGAATATAATTCACCCCTCCACTTT
CDR3: CASSPGSEYNSPLHF
V: TRBV7-8
J: TRBJ1-6
size: few
D: .

DNA: TGTGCCAGCAGCTTGGTGCGCGGGGGGGGCGGGGAGCTGTTTTTT
CDR3: CASSLVRGGGGELFF
V: TRBV5-4
J: TRBJ2-2
size: .
D: TRBD2